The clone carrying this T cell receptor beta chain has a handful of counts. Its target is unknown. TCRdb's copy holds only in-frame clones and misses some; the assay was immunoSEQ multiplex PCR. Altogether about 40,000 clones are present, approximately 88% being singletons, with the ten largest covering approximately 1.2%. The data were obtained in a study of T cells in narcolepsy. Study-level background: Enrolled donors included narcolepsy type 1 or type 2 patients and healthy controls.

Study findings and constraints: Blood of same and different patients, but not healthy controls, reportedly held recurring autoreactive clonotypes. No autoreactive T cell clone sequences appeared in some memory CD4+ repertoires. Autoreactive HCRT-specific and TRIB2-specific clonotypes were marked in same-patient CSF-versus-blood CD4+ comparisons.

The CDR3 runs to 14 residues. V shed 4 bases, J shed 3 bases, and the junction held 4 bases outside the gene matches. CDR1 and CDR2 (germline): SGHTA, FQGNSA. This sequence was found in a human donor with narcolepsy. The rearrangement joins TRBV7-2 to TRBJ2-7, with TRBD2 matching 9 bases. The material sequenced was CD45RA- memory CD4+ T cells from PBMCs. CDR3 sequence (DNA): TGTGCCAGCAGCTCGACAGCGGGGGGCTACGAGCAGTACTTC. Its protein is CASSSTAGGYEQYF.